The rows below give T cell receptor beta chains drawn from one sample of a study of regulatory T cells in long-lasting Graves disease. MiXCR, run by TCRdb on the multiplex PCR reads, gives a single entry per CDR3 protein. The sample yields around 300,000 distinct CDR3 sequences, roughly a fifth seen once. The material sequenced was peripheral blood mononuclear cells (PBMCs), taken when the disease was refractory, from a patient treated with antithyroid drugs. The receptors shown here come from a female donor with Graves disease. The CDR3 runs from the conserved cysteine through the conserved F or W. D genes are given only for firm matches. For some rows the clone size is stated as once, few or many, or as a class when expanded; others skip it.

>TRBV3-1|NA|TRBJ2-5|many
CASSQAEETQYF
TGTGCCAGCAGCCAAGCAGAAGAGACCCAGTACTTC
>TRBV29-1|NA|TRBJ1-1|few
CSVDSSNTEAFF
TGCAGCGTTGACTCGTCAAACACTGAAGCTTTCTTT
>TRBV28|NA|TRBJ2-2|once
CASGHFQGIFAGELFF
TGTGCCAGCGGTCACTTCCAGGGGATTTTCGCCGGGGAGCTGTTTTTT
>TRBV9|NA|TRBJ1-6|many
CASSPNEGLSPLHF
TGTGCCAGCAGCCCGAACGAAGGGCTTTCACCCCTCCACTTT
>TRBV11-2|NA|TRBJ2-7|many
CASTLGISYEQYF
TGTGCCAGCACCCTGGGAATCTCCTACGAGCAGTACTTC
>TRBV27|TRBD1|TRBJ2-1|few
CASSLSKGQNEQFF
TGTGCCAGCAGTTTATCGAAGGGACAGAATGAGCAGTTCTTC
>TRBV7-2|TRBD1|TRBJ2-2|many
CASSRDRGSTGELFF
TGTGCCAGCAGCCGAGACAGGGGCTCCACCGGGGAGCTGTTTTTT
>TRBV6-1|NA|TRBJ1-5|few
CASSEVDRLEYSNQPQHF
TGTGCCAGCAGTGAAGTCGACAGGCTCGAATATAGCAATCAGCCCCAGCATTTT
>TRBV6-9|TRBD1|TRBJ1-1|NA
CASSSWDRRNTEAFF
TGTGCCAGCAGTTCGTGGGACAGAAGGAACACTGAAGCTTTCTTT
>TRBV20-1|NA|TRBJ2-7|many
CSASPGTQVFEQYF
TGCAGTGCGTCTCCCGGGACACAGGTTTTTGAGCAGTACTTC
>TRBV19|NA|TRBJ2-7|NA
CASSMVRDSSYEQYF
TGTGCCAGTAGTATGGTAAGGGACTCCTCCTACGAGCAGTACTTC
>TRBV3-1|NA|TRBJ2-5|NA
CASSQEVAPGETQYF
TGTGCCAGCAGCCAAGAGGTCGCTCCTGGGGAGACCCAGTACTTC
>TRBV9|TRBD1|TRBJ1-1|NA
CASSAPGQGDTEAFF
TGTGCCAGCAGCGCGCCGGGACAGGGAGACACTGAAGCTTTCTTT
>TRBV6-1|NA|TRBJ1-5|many
CASRGSRQPQHF
TGTGCCAGCAGAGGCAGTCGTCAGCCCCAGCATTTT
>TRBV10-3|TRBD2|TRBJ2-5|many
CAISESTPGGPQETQYF
TGTGCCATCAGTGAGTCGACTCCGGGAGGGCCCCAAGAGACCCAGTACTTC
>TRBV6-2/TRBV6-3|NA|TRBJ1-2|medium-sized
CASSFRVQGGYTF
TGTGCCAGCAGTTTCAGGGTTCAAGGTGGCTACACCTTC
>TRBV19|NA|TRBJ2-5|NA
CASRPDHAQETQYF
TGTGCCAGCAGACCCGATCACGCCCAAGAGACCCAGTACTTC
>TRBV28|NA|TRBJ1-4|few
CASSFQLSRNEKLFF
TGTGCCAGCAGTTTTCAATTGAGTCGTAATGAAAAACTGTTTTTT
>TRBV29-1|TRBD1|TRBJ2-7|NA
CSVPGQGVYEQYF
TGCAGCGTTCCGGGACAGGGGGTCTACGAGCAGTACTTC
>TRBV6-5|NA|TRBJ1-2|few
CASSSSPPDSNYGYTF
TGTGCCAGCAGTTCATCCCCCCCGGACAGTAACTATGGCTACACCTTC
>TRBV5-1|NA|TRBJ2-5|NA
CASQKISIQETQYF
TGCGCCAGCCAGAAAATATCTATCCAAGAGACCCAGTACTTC
>TRBV7-9|NA|TRBJ1-4|few
CASSWEEEKLFF
TGTGCCAGCAGCTGGGAGGAGGAAAAACTGTTTTTT
>TRBV27|NA|TRBJ2-7|NA
CASSPGDHAVYEQYF
TGTGCCAGCAGTCCCGGCGACCACGCGGTCTACGAGCAGTACTTC
>TRBV28|NA|TRBJ1-5|many
CASGIDQPQHF
TGTGCCAGCGGGATTGATCAGCCCCAGCATTTT
>TRBV7-9|NA|TRBJ2-5|many
CASSLALSGETQYF
TGTGCCAGCAGCTTAGCATTAAGCGGAGAGACCCAGTACTTC
>TRBV29-1|NA|TRBJ2-7|NA
CSGRDTYEQYF
TGCAGCGGGAGGGACACCTACGAGCAGTACTTC
>TRBV4-3|NA|TRBJ2-7|few
CASSQDRSSLYEQYF
TGCGCCAGCAGCCAAGATCGTAGTAGCTTATACGAGCAGTACTTC
>TRBV29-1|NA|TRBJ2-5|many
CSVETLGETQYF
TGCAGCGTTGAAACCCTGGGTGAGACCCAGTACTTC
>TRBV7-9|NA|TRBJ1-6|NA
CASSLGPGSPLHF
TGTGCCAGCAGTTTAGGGCCGGGGTCACCCCTCCACTTT
>TRBV28|NA|TRBJ1-2|many
CASSSPGYGYTF
TGTGCCAGCAGCTCTCCCGGCTATGGCTACACCTTC
>TRBV6-1|TRBD2|TRBJ2-7|many
CASTRTSGLGGEQYF
TGTGCCAGCACCAGGACTAGCGGACTCGGGGGCGAGCAGTACTTC
>TRBV7-2|TRBD2|TRBJ2-7|few
CASSLALAGAYEQYF
TGTGCCAGCAGCCTAGCACTAGCGGGAGCCTACGAGCAGTACTTC
>TRBV12-3/TRBV12-4|TRBD1|TRBJ2-7|many
CASTDRGRGFPYEQYF
TGTGCCAGCACCGACAGGGGGAGGGGATTTCCCTACGAGCAGTACTTC
>TRBV27|NA|TRBJ2-2|many
CASSGPNTGELFF
TGTGCCAGCAGTGGACCGAACACCGGGGAGCTGTTTTTT
>TRBV2|NA|TRBJ1-3|many
CASSEFFRTDNGISSGNTIYF
TGTGCCAGCAGTGAATTCTTTCGGACAGACAATGGGATAAGCTCTGGAAACACCATATATTTT
>TRBV2|TRBD1|TRBJ2-2|many
CAIDRGSGELFF
TGTGCCATAGACAGGGGGTCCGGGGAGCTGTTTTTT
>TRBV4-3|NA|TRBJ2-5|few
CASSQDRATETQYF
TGCGCCAGCAGCCAAGATCGAGCTACTGAGACCCAGTACTTC
>TRBV10-3|NA|TRBJ1-5|few
CAISESRGSNQPQHF
TGTGCCATCAGTGAGTCGAGAGGGTCCAATCAGCCCCAGCATTTT
>TRBV6-1|NA|TRBJ2-5|NA
CASRLGSGFQETQYF
TGTGCCAGCAGGCTGGGGTCCGGTTTCCAAGAGACCCAGTACTTC
>TRBV7-9|NA|TRBJ2-2|NA
CASTSTGNTGELFF
TGTGCCAGCACCTCCACAGGGAACACCGGGGAGCTGTTTTTT
>TRBV20-1|TRBD1|TRBJ2-7|NA
CSARAGGPLLASYEQYF
TGCAGTGCTCGGGCAGGGGGACCCCTTTTGGCCTCCTACGAGCAGTACTTC
>TRBV11-1|NA|TRBJ2-2|few
CASSPGAANTGELFF
TGTGCCAGCAGCCCCGGAGCGGCGAACACCGGGGAGCTGTTTTTT
>TRBV11-2|TRBD2|TRBJ2-5|many
CASSLVIAGAQETQYF
TGTGCCAGCAGCTTAGTGATAGCGGGAGCCCAAGAGACCCAGTACTTC
>TRBV20-1|NA|TRBJ2-7|NA
CSAATGISSYEQYF
TGCAGTGCTGCAACAGGGATTAGCTCCTACGAGCAGTACTTC
>TRBV6-5|NA|TRBJ2-7|many
CASSYVPGSYEQYF
TGTGCCAGCAGTTACGTTCCGGGATCCTACGAGCAGTACTTC
>TRBV2|NA|TRBJ2-6|NA
CASSTGWSGANVLTF
TGTGCCAGCAGCACCGGGTGGTCTGGGGCCAACGTCCTGACTTTC
>TRBV29-1|NA|TRBJ1-1|few
CSVEVNTEAFF
TGCAGCGTTGAAGTCAACACTGAAGCTTTCTTT
>TRBV11-2|TRBD1|TRBJ1-3|few
CASGTGVGNTIYF
TGTGCCTCCGGGACAGGGGTTGGAAACACCATATATTTT
>TRBV20-1|TRBD1|TRBJ2-5|few
CSARPGQATQETQYF
TGCAGTGCTAGACCTGGACAGGCGACACAAGAGACCCAGTACTTC
>TRBV11-1|TRBD1|TRBJ2-5|few
CASSQSTGVAETQYF
TGCGCCAGCAGCCAATCAACAGGGGTGGCGGAGACCCAGTACTTC
>TRBV20-1|NA|TRBJ1-5|NA
CSARDMQAPNQPQHF
TGCAGTGCTAGAGATATGCAGGCCCCCAATCAGCCCCAGCATTTT
>TRBV6-2/TRBV6-3|NA|TRBJ2-7|many
CASSQDSPPYEQYF
TGTGCCAGCAGTCAAGATTCCCCTCCCTACGAGCAGTACTTC
>TRBV6-5|NA|TRBJ1-5|NA
CASSYSIRRGGGDQPQHF
TGTGCCAGCAGTTACTCCATCCGTCGAGGGGGGGGCGATCAGCCCCAGCATTTT
>TRBV12-3/TRBV12-4|NA|TRBJ2-2|many
CASREQNGELFF
TGTGCCAGCAGAGAGCAGAACGGGGAGCTGTTTTTT